This entry concerns a single TCR beta chain. This entry belongs to a study of cytomegalovirus exposure and HLA in healthy donors. Study background: One earlier analysis, a look at 180 million or so T cells, found about 100 million unique TCR beta sequences.

PCR amplification relied on 60 Vbeta primers (plus 13 Jbeta primers). In the original analysis: Per a later analysis, the number of unique TCR beta chains was some 80 million, of which 10 million to 11 million were shared. TCRdb's copy holds only in-frame clones and misses some; the assay was immunoSEQ multiplex PCR. V, J and clone size derive from that table, while D and trimming were established from the DNA sequence. Seen here are about 77,000 clones, 60% to 85% observed once, and the top ten hold approximately 4.6%. The sequencing sample was made of PBMCs. The receptor's source is a man aged 35 to 55 in good health and CMV-seronegative.

CDR3 amino acids: CASSLALGLRGGELFF. The DNA of the CDR3 is TGTGCCAGCAGCTTAGCTTTGGGACTTAGGGGCGGGGAGCTGTTTTTT. The V gene is TRBV7-8, the J gene TRBJ2-2; D might be TRBD2 (6 bases). The V gene lost 0 bases and the J gene lost 7 bases, with 15 bases spanning the gap. The CDR3 has 16 residues. Germline CDR1 and CDR2: SGHVS and FQNEAQ. Based on the CDR3 plus reference TRBV7-8 and TRBJ2-2, the full variable domain is GAGVSQSPRYKVAKRGQDVALRCDPISGHVSLFWYQQALGQGPEFLTYFQNEAQLDKSGLPSDRFFAERPEGSVSTLKIQRTQQEDSAVYLCASSLALGLRGGELFFGEGSRLTVL.